The T cell receptor (beta chain) under discussion was sequenced for a study of PD-1 blockade in classical Hodgkin lymphoma. About this clone itself: Antigen: not known.

Libraries were prepared by immunoSEQ multiplex PCR; TCRdb keeps only in-frame clonotypes and omits some of them. The profile shows about 93,000 clones, about 93% of them singletons. This CDR3 comprises 11 residues. Germline V gene data show CDR1 as SNHLY and CDR2 as FYNNEI. The V end lost 5 bases, the J end lost 5 bases, and 6 bases lay between the germline ends. Study-wide findings and caveats: Individuals initiating nivolumab under 1 year after ASCT were excluded. At C4D1, TCR diversity had climbed significantly for CD4+ cells, though not for CD8+ cells.

Each of the patients experienced relapse following autologous stem cell transplantation, and their brentuximab vedotin exposure differed. The source of this sequence is a human donor with classical Hodgkin lymphoma. The sample here was peripheral blood mononuclear cells (PBMCs), taken before the second cycle of nivolumab. The chain combines TRBV2 with TRBJ2-5, with D hard to call. The CDR3, as DNA: TGTGCCAGCAGTTTCTCCGAGACCCAGTACTTC. It codes for CASSFSETQYF. Filled out from reference TRBV2 and TRBJ2-5, the complete variable domain reads EPEVTQTPSHQVTQMGQEVILRCVPISNHLYFYWYRQILGQKVEFLVSFYNNEISEKSEIFDDQFSVERPDGSNFTLKIRSTKLEDSAMYFCASSFSETQYFGPGTRLLVL.